Each of the 23 T cell receptor beta chains below was sequenced from the same sample in a study of shared clonotypes between healthy human individuals. Clones were read by immunoSEQ multiplex PCR, and TCRdb kept only the in-frame ones, dropping some. The repertoire holds over 850,000 clones, with around 78% as singletons. The sample consisted of memory CD4+ T cells from PBMCs. Described subset: CD45RA-negative fraction. These receptors were obtained from a man aged 18 to 35 in good health. Some clones in this sample may be carry-over from other donors' samples.

This clone was counted once. The chain carries TRBV27 and TRBJ2-7, with D possibly TRBD1 on 5 matching bases. CDR3 length: 14 residues. V was trimmed by 2 bases and J by 2 bases, leaving 10 bases between them. The germline CDR1 and CDR2 sequences are MNHEY and SMNVEV (reference sequence). The CDR3 is CASSLDGRAYEQYF. The CDR3 coding sequence is TGTGCCAGCAGTTTAGATGGCAGGGCCTACGAGCAGTACTTC.

This clone was picked up one time. The chain carries TRBV5-1 and TRBJ2-1, with D maybe TRBD2 (5 bases). The CDR3 is made up of 15 amino acids. V lost 0 bases and J lost 6, with 13 bases in between. Per germline, CDR1 SGHRS and CDR2 YFSETQ. This CDR3 reads CASSLGGGYSNEQFF. CDR3 DNA sequence: TGCGCCAGCAGCTTGGGAGGCGGGTACTCCAATGAGCAGTTCTTC.

This clone was recorded many times. This CDR3 is CASRNEWRGYTF. CDR3 DNA sequence: TGTGCCAGTAGGAACGAATGGCGTGGCTACACCTTC. The rearrangement links TRBV19 to TRBJ1-2; D gene uncertain. V gave up 6 bases and J gave up 7 bases, with 12 bases separating them. The CDR3 runs to 12 residues. The germline CDR1 and CDR2 sequences are LNHDA and SQIVND (reference sequence).

Concerning this clone: A read error is possible here, since a much larger clone lies one base away. The chain employs TRBV6-4 and TRBJ1-1, with D tentatively TRBD1 (6 bases). This CDR3 is built from 13 residues. Trimming left V 4 bases short and J 1 base short, with 7 bases between. Looked up from germline, CDR1 is MRHNA and CDR2 is SNTAGT. CDR3 region: CASSAQGNTEAFF. In DNA form, the CDR3 reads TGTGCCAGCAGTGCACAGGGGAACACTGAAGCTTTCTTT.

The chain uses TRBV28 and TRBJ2-7, with a tentative D call TRBD2 (6 bases). Per germline, CDR1 MDHEN and CDR2 SYDVKM. CDR3 length: 16 amino acids. The V end lost 0 bases, the J end lost 7 bases, and 19 bases lay between the germline ends. The CDR3 region has the DNA TGTGCCAGCAGTTTATGGACCGTCGGGGGAGCTGGGGAGCAGTACTTC. Translation gives CASSLWTVGGAGEQYF. Full variable domain (rest looked up from reference TRBV28 and TRBJ2-7): DVKVTQSSRYLVKRTGEKVFLECVQDMDHENMFWYRQDPGLGLRLIYFSYDVKMKEKGDIPEGYSVSREKKERFSLILESASTNQTSMYLCASSLWTVGGAGEQYFGPGTRLTVT.

The V and J genes are TRBV5-1 and TRBJ2-3; D gene unclear. Trimming left V 4 bases short and J 0 bases short, with 6 bases between. Germline V gene sequence: CDR1 SGHRS, CDR2 YFSETQ. The CDR3 spans 13 residues. The CDR3 reads CASSAGSTDTQYF. CDR3 in DNA: TGCGCCAGCAGCGCCGGGAGCACAGATACGCAGTATTTT.

The chain has TRBV5-6 and TRBJ2-3, with 11 nucleotides matching TRBD2. V trimming: 2 bases; J trimming: 10 bases; junction bases outside the gene matches: 6. The V gene's germline CDR1 is SGHDT and CDR2 YYEEEE. The CDR3 has 14 residues. The CDR3 nucleotides read TGTGCCAGCAGCTTCGGGACTAGCGGAAGGTCGCAGTATTTT. Translated: CASSFGTSGRSQYF. Together with reference TRBV5-6 and TRBJ2-3, the CDR3 gives the full variable domain: DAGVTQSPTHLIKTRGQQVTLRCSPKSGHDTVSWYQQALGQGPQFIFQYYEEEERQRGNFPDRFSGHQFPNYSSELNVNALLLGDSALYLCASSFGTSGRSQYFGPGTRLTVL.

The V gene is TRBV30, the J gene TRBJ1-5, with 8 bases aligning to TRBD1. The germline gives CDR1 GTSNPN, CDR2 SVGIG (reference sequence). This CDR3 spans 13 amino acids. The CDR3 reads CAGGTGLNQPQHF. The CDR3 DNA sequence: TGTGCGGGGGGGACAGGCTTAAATCAGCCCCAGCATTTT.

The chain carries TRBV5-5 and TRBJ2-7, with TRBD2 matching 7 bases. V shed 5 bases, J shed 3 bases, and the junction held 11 bases outside the gene matches. Germline lookup yields CDR1 SGHKS and CDR2 YYEKEE (reference sequence). The CDR3 spans 15 residues. The CDR3 DNA follows: TGTGCCAGCAGGACCCAAGGGACTAAAAGCTACGAGCAGTACTTC. Translation gives CASRTQGTKSYEQYF.

The rearrangement uses TRBV2 and TRBJ2-1; 13 bases align to TRBD2. Germline loops: CDR1 SNHLY, CDR2 FYNNEI. With V trimmed by 6 bases and J by 0 bases, 8 bases remained unmatched. The CDR3 contains 18 residues. The DNA for the CDR3 is TGTGCCAGCAGCGCGGGACTAGCGGGACCGAGCTCCTACAATGAGCAGTTCTTC. Encoded protein: CASSAGLAGPSSYNEQFF.

The chain recombines TRBV5-1 with TRBJ2-4, with D possibly matching TRBD1 (6 bases). This CDR3 is 14 amino acids long. V lost 1 base, J lost 2 bases, and 7 bases lay in between. Germline-derived CDR1 and CDR2 are SGHRS and YFSETQ. CDR3 DNA: TGCGCCAGCAGCTTGCAGGGGCCCAAAAACATTCAGTACTTC. The encoded protein is CASSLQGPKNIQYF.

V and J are TRBV5-1 and TRBJ2-1, with a weak D call TRBD1 (6 bases). There are 14 residues in the CDR3. Deletions cut 0 bases from V and 4 bases from J, with 8 bases between. Germline-derived CDR1 and CDR2 are SGHRS and YFSETQ. The DNA for the CDR3 is TGCGCCAGCAGCTTGGTGCAGGGGTACAATGAGCAGTTCTTC. It specifies CASSLVQGYNEQFF.

This rearrangement joins TRBV5-4 to TRBJ1-1; 9 positions agree with TRBD1. Germline lookup yields CDR1 SGHNT and CDR2 YYREEE (reference sequence). The CDR3 has 15 residues. After removal of 4 bases from V and 0 bases from J, the junction contained 4 bases not matched to a gene. The CDR3 loop is CASSPQGALNTEAFF. The CDR3 coding sequence is TGTGCCAGCAGCCCACAGGGGGCGCTGAACACTGAAGCTTTCTTT.

Points on this clone: This sample also contains other DNA sequences that code for the same CDR3. The chain recombines TRBV5-1 with TRBJ1-4, with 9 bases fitting TRBD1. CDR3 length: 14 amino acids. Germline V gene data show CDR1 as SGHRS and CDR2 as YFSETQ. The ends lost 4 bases at V and 7 bases at J; junction bases unmatched: 5. The chain's CDR3 is CASSVGQGGEKLFF. The CDR3 DNA sequence: TGCGCCAGCAGCGTGGGACAGGGTGGTGAAAAACTGTTTTTT.

The sample holds a few counts of this clone. This chain joins TRBV7-9 and TRBJ1-2; 7 nucleotides line up with TRBD1. The CDR3 length is 13 residues. Germline CDR1 is SEHNR and CDR2 is FQNEAQ (reference sequence). The V segment lost 5 bases and the J segment 8 bases; nucleotides outside the gene matches: 8. CDR3 in DNA: TGTGCCAGCAGCGCCCGGGACAGTGGAGGCTACACCTTC. Its protein product is CASSARDSGGYTF.

The chain employs TRBV28 and TRBJ1-2, with 7 bases fitting TRBD1. The V segment lost 3 bases and the J segment 4 bases; nucleotides outside the gene matches: 8. The V gene's germline CDR1 is MDHEN and CDR2 SYDVKM. This CDR3 has 15 residues. CDR3 loop: CASSLGTDTSYGYTF. As DNA, the CDR3 is TGTGCCAGCAGTTTGGGGACAGATACCTCCTATGGCTACACCTTC.

V gene TRBV19 combines with J gene TRBJ2-3, with TRBD1 matching over 7 bases. From germline, CDR1 is LNHDA and CDR2 SQIVND (reference sequence). With 4 bases clipped from V and 7 bases from J, the junction kept 14 bases outside the gene matches. The CDR3 extends over 16 amino acids. This CDR3 is CASSTSPTGPKNTQYF. The CDR3 DNA reads as TGTGCCAGTAGTACCTCCCCGACAGGGCCAAAGAATACGCAGTATTTT.

This clone was seen a handful of times. J is TRBJ2-1 and V is TRBV9; 8 bases agree with TRBD2. V shed 0 bases, J shed 4 bases, and the junction held 3 bases outside the gene matches. CDR3 length: 15 amino acids. Germline V CDR1 and CDR2: SGDLS, YYNGEE. The CDR3 reads CASSVVPSGYNEQFF. The CDR3 DNA reads TGTGCCAGCAGCGTAGTACCTAGCGGGTACAATGAGCAGTTCTTC.

The CDR3 coding sequence is TGCGCCAGCCAGCGGGAGGGCCAATACGAGCAGTACTTC. It codes for CASQREGQYEQYF. The chain employs TRBV10-2 and TRBJ2-7; 10 nucleotides line up with TRBD2. Per the germline V gene, CDR1 is WSHSY and CDR2 is SAAADI. After removal of 8 bases from V and 4 bases from J, the junction contained 5 bases not matched to a gene. The CDR3 runs to 13 residues.

This chain uses TRBV27 with TRBJ1-4; no firm D call. The V end was cut by 10 bases, the J end by 4 bases, with 19 bases between. CDR1 MNHEY and CDR2 SMNVEV come from the germline V gene (reference sequence). This CDR3 is 15 amino acids long. The CDR3: CATLSGPGHNEKLFF. The CDR3, as DNA: TGTGCCACCCTCTCTGGACCCGGCCATAATGAAAAACTGTTTTTT.

The V gene is TRBV4-1, the J gene TRBJ2-6, with TRBD1 identical over 8 bases. J gave up 2 bases and V 1 base, and 4 bases lay outside the gene matches. The CDR3 has 17 amino acids. Germline CDR1 is MGHRA and CDR2 is YSYEKL. Written as DNA, the CDR3 is TGCGCCAGCAGCCAAGGACAGGGGTCCCCTGGGGCCAACGTCCTGACTTTC. It is translated as CASSQGQGSPGANVLTF.

The chain joins TRBV5-5 to TRBJ1-5; 9 bases fit TRBD1. CDR1 SGHKS and CDR2 YYEKEE come from the germline V gene (reference sequence). V shed 4 bases and J 6 bases; nucleotides not matched to a gene: 8. The CDR3 contains 15 residues. The CDR3 nucleotides read TGTGCCAGCAGCGTATTCGGGACAGGGCTTCAGCCCCAGCATTTT. This codes for CASSVFGTGLQPQHF.

This clone was recorded a few times. The chain uses TRBV7-9 and TRBJ1-1; 11 bases match TRBD1. CDR1 is SEHNR and CDR2 is FQNEAQ in the germline V gene (reference sequence). This CDR3 spans 17 amino acids. The V and J ends lost 1 base and 4 bases, in that order; junction bases with no gene match: 8. CDR3 amino acids: CASSLDGTGGRGTEAFF. CDR3 in DNA: TGTGCCAGCAGCTTAGATGGGACAGGGGGAAGAGGCACTGAAGCTTTCTTT.